This TCR beta chain stems from a study of post-analysis software for immune sequencing data. About the study: Included courses were relapsing-remitting and secondary progressive multiple sclerosis; progressive-relapsing multiple sclerosis was also included. Regarding the study as a whole: Patients had higher frequencies than controls of five or six TRBV segments, including TRBV5-6, TRBV5-1 and TRBV20-1. F-measure co-clustering was strong for batch-matched samples. When compared against controls, multiple sclerosis patients showed significantly lower normalized Chao1 diversity.

This clonotype turned up a few times. The target antigen is unknown. Carried by the TCR beta cDNA libraries were unique molecular identifiers. The T cell input of about 0.9 to 11 million gave 400,000 to 500,000 cDNA molecules. TCRdb fed the PCR reads into MiXCR, producing one record per CDR3 protein. The table has fewer than 850,000 distinct CDR3 sequences, 46% seen once. The CDR3 contains 15 residues. The germline V gene encodes CDR1 LGHNA and CDR2 YSLEER. V was cut by 0 bases and J by 3 bases, with 9 bases left in between. Sequenced material: blood. The receptor comes from a girl aged 5-17 years with multiple sclerosis. This chain joins TRBV4-3 and TRBJ2-1, with D possibly called TRBD1 or TRBD2 (5 bases each). The CDR3 DNA sequence: TGCGCCAGCAGCCAAGAGGGACGGAACTACAATGAGCAGTTCTTC. Translated, it gives CASSQEGRNYNEQFF.